The 20 T cell receptor beta chains below were found in one sample sequenced in a study of blood T cell repertoires in COVID-19. Using immunoSEQ multiplex PCR, the repertoire was profiled, and TCRdb retains in-frame clones only, with some absent. The sample holds some 330,000 clones, 83% seen once. Sample: PBMCs or T cells enriched from blood (not recorded which). All receptors come from a woman aged 45 to 65 who had recovered from COVID-19.

The V call is TRBV3-1 (or the pseudogene TRBV3-2), the J call TRBJ1-5; D gene ambiguous. Germline V gene data show CDR1 as LGHDT and CDR2 as YNNKEL (reference sequence). Trimming took off 4 bases at V and 4 bases at J, with 11 bases between the two ends. The CDR3 is made up of 14 amino acids. This CDR3 is CASSLQPGNQPQHF. CDR3 nucleotide sequence: TGTGCCAGCAGCCTCCAGCCGGGGAATCAGCCCCAGCATTTT.

The rearrangement joins TRBV18 to TRBJ1-2; no reliable D call. V lost 2 bases to trimming and J lost 3 bases, with 13 bases between them. CDR3 length: 15 residues. Germline V lookup: CDR1 KGHSH, CDR2 LQKENI. CDR3 sequence reads: CASSPIRQAYYGYTF. As DNA, the CDR3 is TGTGCCAGCTCACCAATTCGGCAGGCGTACTATGGCTACACCTTC.

The chain employs TRBV9 and TRBJ1-2, with TRBD1 matching 7 bases. The CDR3 has 15 residues. CDR1 is SGDLS, CDR2 YYNGEE, per germline. Trimming took 3 bases from V and 7 from J; bases not matched to a gene: 12. CDR3 loop: CASSAHSTGFVGYTF. DNA of the CDR3: TGTGCCAGCAGCGCCCACTCGACAGGGTTTGTTGGCTACACCTTC.

The genes are TRBV4-3 and TRBJ1-4; 8 bases align to TRBD1. V was pared by 1 base and J by 2 bases, with 3 bases of the junction left unmatched. Germline V gene sequence: CDR1 LGHNA, CDR2 YSLEER. The CDR3 contains 16 residues. The CDR3: CASSQGDRMTNEKLFF. The CDR3 DNA sequence: TGCGCCAGCAGCCAAGGGGACAGGATGACTAATGAAAAACTGTTTTTT.

This chain links TRBV5-1 with TRBJ1-1; D may be TRBD1 (6 bases). The V and J ends lost 0 bases and 1 base respectively, with 10 bases between them. The CDR3 covers 15 residues. CDR1 SGHRS and CDR2 YFSETQ come from the germline V gene. The CDR3 bases are TGCGCCAGCAGCTTGGACAGGGCTACGAACACTGAAGCTTTCTTT. Amino acid sequence: CASSLDRATNTEAFF.

This chain connects TRBV6-5 to TRBJ1-1, with D possibly matching TRBD1 (5 bases). Germline CDR1 and CDR2: MNHEY and SVGAGI. Trimming took 6 bases from V and 1 from J, leaving 15 bases between them. CDR3 length equals 15 residues. The CDR3 nucleotides are TGTGCCAGCAGCCGTGGGCGGGGGACGAACACTGAAGCTTTCTTT. Translating gives CASSRGRGTNTEAFF.

The chain combines TRBV2 with TRBJ1-5; weak D call: TRBD1 (6 bases). Trimming left V 6 bases short and J 7 bases short, with 16 bases between. The CDR3 extends over 14 amino acids. Germline V CDR1 and CDR2: SNHLY, FYNNEI. DNA for the CDR3: TGTGCCAGCAGACAGGGCTCGACTTGGCAGCCCCAGCATTTT. It translates to CASRQGSTWQPQHF.

This chain connects TRBV7-3 to TRBJ1-6; the D is unclear. The CDR3 covers 13 residues. Trimming pared 2 bases from V and 7 bases from J, leaving 6 bases between. Germline V gene data show CDR1 as SGHTA and CDR2 as FQGTGA. The CDR3 spells CASSLGRNSPLHF. For the CDR3, the DNA is TGTGCCAGCAGCTTAGGGAGAAATTCACCCCTCCACTTT.

V is TRBV2 and J is TRBJ2-2, with 7 bases that match TRBD1. There are 15 residues in the CDR3. Germline trimming cut 6 bases from V and 4 bases from J; bases unmatched to any gene: 8. Germline loops: CDR1 SNHLY, CDR2 FYNNEI. The CDR3 DNA is TGTGCCAGCAGCGTGGGGCAGGGGGTCACCGGGGAGCTGTTTTTT. Its protein is CASSVGQGVTGELFF.

CDR3 region: CASSLGTGNEKLFF. CDR3 bases: TGTGCCAGCAGCTTGGGGACAGGAAATGAAAAACTGTTTTTT. This chain joins TRBV7-6 and TRBJ1-4, with TRBD1 identical over 8 bases. V shed 3 bases and J 5 bases; nucleotides not matched to a gene: 2. Germline CDR1 reads SGHVS; CDR2 reads FNYEAQ. The CDR3 spans 14 residues.

The chain couples TRBV7-2 to TRBJ1-2; D may be TRBD1 (5 bases). The CDR3 covers 14 residues. Trimming pared 5 bases from V and 5 bases from J, leaving 15 bases between. Looked up from germline, CDR1 is SGHTA and CDR2 is FQGNSA. The CDR3 bases are TGTGCCAGCAGCCGTAAAACTGGGGGGTATGGCTACACCTTC. Its translation: CASSRKTGGYGYTF.

J is TRBJ2-5 and V is TRBV19; D uncertain. The CDR3 has 13 amino acids. Germline CDR1 reads LNHDA; CDR2 reads SQIVND (reference sequence). Trimming took 3 bases from V and 2 from J, leaving 7 bases between them. CDR3 protein: CASSIASQETQYF. CDR3 nucleotides: TGTGCCAGTAGTATTGCCAGTCAAGAGACCCAGTACTTC.

CDR3 coding DNA: TGTGCCAGCAGCAGGCCTGAAGCTTTCTTT. This sequence encodes CASSRPEAFF. The chain couples TRBV21-1 to TRBJ1-1; the DNA was not used to check the table's D call, TRBD1. TRBV21-1 is a listed pseudogene. The CDR3 sequence is 10 residues long.

The rearrangement uses TRBV13 and TRBJ1-1, with 8 bases identical to TRBD1. The V gene end was trimmed by 5 bases and the J gene end by 2 bases; junction bases not matched to a gene: 7. The CDR3 is 15 residues long. CDR1 and CDR2 (germline): PRHDT, FYEKMQ (reference sequence). CDR3: CASSRRTGINTEAFF. The CDR3 DNA follows: TGTGCCAGCAGCAGACGGACAGGGATTAACACTGAAGCTTTCTTT. Full variable domain (missing parts from reference TRBV13 and TRBJ1-1): AAGVIQSPRHLIKEKRETATLKCYPIPRHDTVYWYQQGPGQDPQFLISFYEKMQSDKGSIPDRFSAQQFSDYHSELNMSSLELGDSALYFCASSRRTGINTEAFFGQGTRLTVV.

J is TRBJ1-2 and V is TRBV11-2; no clear D gene. The CDR3 runs 15 residues. V was pared by 5 bases and J by 0 bases, with 13 bases between. Germline CDR1 reads SGHAT; CDR2 reads FQNNGV. The CDR3 coding sequence is TGTGCCAGCAGCCCCCGTCACAGAGCTAACTATGGCTACACCTTC. This encodes CASSPRHRANYGYTF.

The rearrangement uses TRBV7-6 and TRBJ1-4; the match to TRBD1 covers 10 bases. CDR3 length: 17 residues. V lost 4 bases to trimming and J lost 0 bases; unmatched junction nucleotides: 5. The germline V gene has CDR1 SGHVS and CDR2 FNYEAQ. The CDR3 sequence is CASSYGTGVATNEKLFF. The DNA for the CDR3 is TGTGCCAGCAGCTACGGGACAGGGGTTGCAACTAATGAAAAACTGTTTTTT.

V usage is TRBV7-3 and J usage is TRBJ2-1; TRBD2 agrees at 8 bases. This CDR3 spans 12 amino acids. The V segment lost 5 bases and the J segment 15 bases; nucleotides outside the gene matches: 9. Per germline, CDR1 SGHTA and CDR2 FQGTGA. The CDR3 DNA is TGTGCCAGCAGCAGCCTGGGACTAGGGACGTTCTTC. This encodes CASSSLGLGTFF. Full variable domain (rest looked up from reference TRBV7-3 and TRBJ2-1): GAGVSQTPSNKVTEKGKYVELRCDPISGHTALYWYRQSLGQGPEFLIYFQGTGAADDSGLPNDRFFAVRPEGSVSTLKIQRTERGDSAVYLCASSSLGLGTFFGPGTRLTVL.

The chain recombines TRBV11-3 with TRBJ2-7; a weak D match, TRBD2 (7 bases). Per germline, CDR1 SGHNT and CDR2 YENEEA. Trimming removed 5 bases from V and 2 bases from J, with 19 bases in between. This CDR3 has 16 amino acids. This chain's CDR3 is CASSVSGKGGTYEQYF. In DNA, the CDR3 is TGTGCCAGCAGCGTCTCCGGTAAGGGGGGGACCTACGAGCAGTACTTC. Filled out from reference TRBV11-3 and TRBJ2-7, the complete variable domain reads EAGVVQSPRYKIIEKKQPVAFWCNPISGHNTLYWYLQNLGQGPELLIRYENEEAVDDSQLPKDRFSAERLKGVDSTLKIQPAELGDSAVYLCASSVSGKGGTYEQYFGPGTRLTVT.

This clone was seen a handful of times. The rearrangement joins TRBV9 to TRBJ1-1; D unresolved. Trimming took 4 bases from V and 1 from J, leaving 8 bases between them. The germline V gene has CDR1 SGDLS and CDR2 YYNGEE. This CDR3 is built from 13 residues. The DNA of the CDR3 is TGTGCCAGCAGCCTAGGGAGGAACACTGAAGCTTTCTTT. Encoded protein: CASSLGRNTEAFF.

This rearrangement joins TRBV4-3 to TRBJ1-4, with D possibly being TRBD1 (6 bases). The CDR3 length is 16 residues. Germline-derived CDR1 and CDR2 are LGHNA and YSLEER. V dropped 1 base and J dropped 9 bases, with 18 bases sitting between them. In nucleotides, the CDR3 is TGCGCCAGCAGCCAAGTACCGGGAACAGGGAGTAAAAAACTGTTTTTT. Translated: CASSQVPGTGSKKLFF.